This T cell receptor beta chain was obtained from a study of OX40 agonist ivuxolimab in advanced cancers. About the study: Partial responses were achieved by three patients, of whom one had hepatocellular carcinoma and two had cutaneous melanoma.

Sequencing used immunoSEQ multiplex PCR; TCRdb keeps in-frame clones, though not all of them. This sample yields 25,000 to 35,000 clones, of which approximately 80% are seen a single time; roughly 12% belongs to the top ten. Study results and caveats: Researchers did not establish what antigens the expanded peripheral T cells target.

The V gene's germline CDR1 is SGHVS and CDR2 FQNEAQ. CDR3 length: 14 amino acids. V was cut by 3 bases and J by 0 bases, with 9 bases left in between. This clone appeared a single time. Its specificity is unknown. The rearrangement joins TRBV7-8 to TRBJ2-7, with D perhaps matching TRBD2 (5 bases). The sequence was obtained from an adult with an advanced solid tumor such as melanoma, head and neck, liver or kidney cancer. The sample was CD4+ or CD8+ T cells sorted from blood, taken in a trial of the OX40 agonist ivuxolimab. CDR3 sequence: CASSLRVTSYEQYF. CDR3 in DNA: TGTGCCAGCAGCTTGAGGGTTACCTCCTACGAGCAGTACTTC.